The clone carrying this TCR beta chain was seen at least ten times. The antigen remains unidentified. Using immunoSEQ multiplex PCR, the repertoire was profiled, and TCRdb retains in-frame clones only, with some absent. The table lists about 35,000 clones, with no singletons. The data belong to a study of T cell clonality in common variable immunodeficiency. Study-level findings and limits: T cell subpopulation sequencing would be needed to explain CVID clonality. Compared with controls, CVID subjects had fewer shared TCRbeta clones. Repertoire-complication correlations in CVID were limited by patient heterogeneity.

The clonotype was recovered from a person aged 18 to 75 in good health. Sequencing was performed on peripheral blood mononuclear cells.

The chain's CDR3 is CASSIKGDNYGYTF. The covered CDR3 bases are TGTGCCAGTAGTATAAAAGGGGATAACTATGGC. The chain couples TRBV19 to TRBJ1-2; tentatively, D is TRBD1 (5 bases). The read is 3 residues too short to cover the CDR3 end, so that end is filled in from the germline J gene. This CDR3 region has 14 residues. Germline CDR1 reads LNHDA; CDR2 reads SQIVND (reference sequence). V lost 2 bases and J lost 1, with 8 bases in between.